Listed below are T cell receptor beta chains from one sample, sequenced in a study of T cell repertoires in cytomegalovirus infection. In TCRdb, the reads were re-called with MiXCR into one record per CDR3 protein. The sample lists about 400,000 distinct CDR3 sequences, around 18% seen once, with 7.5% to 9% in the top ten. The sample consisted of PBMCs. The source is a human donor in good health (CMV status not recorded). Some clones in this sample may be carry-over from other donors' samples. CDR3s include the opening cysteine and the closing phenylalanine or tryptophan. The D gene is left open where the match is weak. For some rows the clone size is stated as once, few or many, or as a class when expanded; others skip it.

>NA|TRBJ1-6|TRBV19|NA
CASRSGPESPLHF
TGTGCCAGTAGATCGGGGCCGGAATCACCCCTCCACTTT
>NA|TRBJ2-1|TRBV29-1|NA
CSVDLSGAGNEQFF
TGCAGCGTTGATTTGTCAGGGGCAGGGAATGAGCAGTTCTTC
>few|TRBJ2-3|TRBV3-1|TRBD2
CASSRDLGGGVAVDTDTQYF
TGTGCCAGCAGCCGTGATCTTGGCGGGGGTGTGGCCGTCGACACAGATACGCAGTATTTT
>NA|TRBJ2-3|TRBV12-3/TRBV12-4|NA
CASTPQGGYRDTQYF
TGTGCCAGCACCCCTCAGGGGGGGTACCGAGATACGCAGTATTTT
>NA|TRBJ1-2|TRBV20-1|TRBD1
CSARDYRQGSGYTF
TGCAGTGCTAGAGATTACCGACAGGGTAGTGGCTACACCTTC
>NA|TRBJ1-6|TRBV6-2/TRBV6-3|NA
CASRGNRNNSPLHF
TGTGCCAGCAGGGGCAACCGGAATAATTCACCCCTCCACTTT
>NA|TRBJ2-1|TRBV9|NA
CASSVTNLGYNEQFF
TGTGCCAGCAGCGTAACTAACTTAGGCTACAATGAGCAGTTCTTC
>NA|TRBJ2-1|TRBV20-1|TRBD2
CSASPSGIGYEQFF
TGCAGTGCTAGTCCTAGCGGGATAGGCTATGAGCAGTTCTTC
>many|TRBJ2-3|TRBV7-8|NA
CASSLVGGQPGDTQYF
TGTGCCAGCAGCTTAGTAGGGGGGCAGCCCGGTGATACGCAGTATTTT
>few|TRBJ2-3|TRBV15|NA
CATSREGPLSGTDTQYF
TGTGCCACCAGCAGAGAGGGGCCCTTATCTGGCACAGATACGCAGTATTTT
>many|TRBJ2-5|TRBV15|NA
CATSRAPGETQYF
TGTGCCACCAGCAGGGCCCCCGGGGAGACCCAGTACTTC
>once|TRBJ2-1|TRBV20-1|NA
CSAGASEQFF
TGCAGTGCAGGAGCGAGTGAGCAGTTCTTC
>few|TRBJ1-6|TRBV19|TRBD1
CASSIAGGNSPLHF
TGTGCCAGTAGTATTGCAGGGGGTAATTCACCCCTCCACTTT
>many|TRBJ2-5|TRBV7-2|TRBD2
CASSFTSGRLQETQYF
TGTGCCAGCAGCTTCACTAGCGGGAGGCTCCAAGAGACCCAGTACTTC
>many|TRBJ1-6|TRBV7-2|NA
CASSLGPGRSSYNSPLHF
TGTGCCAGCAGCTTGGGGCCGGGAAGGAGCTCCTATAATTCACCCCTCCACTTT
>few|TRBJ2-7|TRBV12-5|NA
CASGPTDWPYEQYF
TGTGCTAGTGGTCCGACGGATTGGCCCTACGAGCAGTACTTC
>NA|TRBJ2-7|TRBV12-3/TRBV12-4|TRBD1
CASSLGTADQYF
TGTGCCAGCAGTTTGGGGACAGCCGATCAGTACTTC
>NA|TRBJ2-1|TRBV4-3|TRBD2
CASSQSGLAAEQFF
TGCGCCAGCAGCCAATCTGGACTAGCGGCTGAGCAGTTCTTC
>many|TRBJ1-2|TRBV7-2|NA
CASSLGEDYGYTF
TGTGCCAGCAGCTTAGGCGAAGACTATGGCTACACCTTC
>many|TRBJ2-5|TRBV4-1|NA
CASSPRTTALETQYF
TGCGCCAGCAGCCCAAGGACTACCGCCTTAGAGACCCAGTACTTC
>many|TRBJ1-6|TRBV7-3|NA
CASSFSPVNSPLHF
TGTGCCAGCAGCTTCAGTCCTGTAAATTCACCCCTCCACTTT
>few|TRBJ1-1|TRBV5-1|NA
CASSLRFEGTEAFF
TGCGCCAGCAGCCTCAGGTTTGAGGGCACTGAAGCTTTCTTT
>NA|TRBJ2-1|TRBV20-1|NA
CSAAERPSSYNEQFF
TGCAGTGCAGCGGAAAGGCCCAGCTCCTACAATGAGCAGTTCTTC
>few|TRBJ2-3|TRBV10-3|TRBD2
CAMRSGGTDTQYF
TGTGCCATGAGAAGCGGGGGCACAGATACGCAGTATTTT
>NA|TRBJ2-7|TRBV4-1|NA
CASSQGLGNSYEQYF
TGCGCCAGCAGCCAAGGGTTAGGTAACTCCTACGAGCAGTACTTC
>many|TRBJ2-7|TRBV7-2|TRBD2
CASSLQREAYEQYF
TGTGCCAGCAGCTTACAGCGGGAGGCTTACGAGCAGTACTTC
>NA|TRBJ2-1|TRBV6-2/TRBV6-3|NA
CASTQALYNEQFF
TGTGCCAGCACCCAGGCATTGTACAATGAGCAGTTCTTC
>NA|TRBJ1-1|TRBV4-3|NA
CASSQDGADTEAFF
TGCGCCAGCAGCCAAGATGGAGCGGACACTGAAGCTTTCTTT
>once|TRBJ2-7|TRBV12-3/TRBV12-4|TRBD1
CASRPPTGGGHEQYF
TGTGCCAGCAGACCCCCGACAGGGGGCGGCCACGAGCAGTACTTC
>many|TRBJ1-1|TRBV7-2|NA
CASSLAVIRTEAFF
TGTGCCAGCAGCTTAGCGGTCATACGCACTGAAGCTTTCTTT
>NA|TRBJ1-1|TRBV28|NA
CASRVEYRENTEAFF
TGTGCCAGCAGAGTCGAATACAGGGAGAACACTGAAGCTTTCTTT
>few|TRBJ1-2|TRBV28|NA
CASSLYPIRGPYTF
TGTGCCAGCAGTTTATACCCTATACGGGGTCCCTACACCTTC
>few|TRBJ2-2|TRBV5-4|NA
CASSIHYEPGAGELFF
TGTGCCAGCAGTATCCATTACGAACCGGGCGCCGGGGAGCTGTTTTTT
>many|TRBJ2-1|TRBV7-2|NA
CASSFSRVFDEQFF
TGTGCCAGCAGCTTCTCGAGGGTTTTTGATGAGCAGTTCTTC
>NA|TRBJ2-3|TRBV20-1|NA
CSARRRTTTDTQYF
TGCAGTGCTAGGCGTAGGACGACCACAGATACGCAGTATTTT
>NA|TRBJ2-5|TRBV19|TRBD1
CASSIVLARGRGVSETQYF
TGTGCCAGTAGTATAGTTCTGGCCAGGGGGCGCGGGGTTTCTGAGACCCAGTACTTC
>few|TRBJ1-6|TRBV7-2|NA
CASSLEGLANSPLHF
TGTGCCAGCAGCTTAGAGGGGCTCGCTAATTCACCCCTCCACTTT
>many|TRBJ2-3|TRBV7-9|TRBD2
CASSLVAGVADTQYF
TGTGCCAGCAGCTTAGTTGCGGGGGTCGCAGATACGCAGTATTTT
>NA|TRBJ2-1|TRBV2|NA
CASSLRDKGFF
TGTGCCAGCAGTCTCCGGGACAAGGGGTTCTTC
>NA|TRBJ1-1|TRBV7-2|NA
CASRWQGVGTEAFF
TGTGCCAGCAGGTGGCAGGGCGTCGGCACTGAAGCTTTCTTT
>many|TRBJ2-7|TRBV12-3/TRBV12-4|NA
CASSPGTPYEQYF
TGTGCCAGCAGTCCCGGGACACCCTACGAGCAGTACTTC
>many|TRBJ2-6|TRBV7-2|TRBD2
CASSSFRGGSSGANVLTF
TGTGCCAGCAGCTCGTTCCGTGGCGGGAGCTCTGGGGCCAACGTCCTGACTTTC
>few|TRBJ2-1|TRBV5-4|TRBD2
CASSTGLAGTNEQFF
TGTGCCAGCAGCACGGGACTAGCGGGAACCAATGAGCAGTTCTTC
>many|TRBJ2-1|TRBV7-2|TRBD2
CASSPGSGRYEQFF
TGTGCCAGCAGCCCCGGGAGCGGGAGGTATGAGCAGTTCTTC
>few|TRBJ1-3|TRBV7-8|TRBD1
CACHPRDRGNTIYF
TGTGCCTGCCACCCGCGGGACAGGGGAAACACCATATATTTT
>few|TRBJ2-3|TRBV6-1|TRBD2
CASTGGYSTDTQYF
TGTGCCAGCACCGGGGGGTACAGCACAGATACGCAGTATTTT
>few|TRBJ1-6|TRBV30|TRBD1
CACPQGMANNSPLHF
TGTGCCTGTCCACAGGGGATGGCGAATAATTCACCCCTCCACTTT
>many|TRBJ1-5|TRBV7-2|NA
CASSSLNQPQHF
TGTGCCAGCAGCTCCCTGAATCAGCCCCAGCATTTT
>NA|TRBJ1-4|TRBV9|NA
CASSSTAWGDEKLFF
TGTGCCAGCAGCTCCACAGCCTGGGGGGACGAAAAACTGTTTTTT
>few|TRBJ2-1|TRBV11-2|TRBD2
CASSFLRGGGEQFF
TGTGCCAGCAGCTTTCTCCGGGGGGGGGGTGAGCAGTTCTTC
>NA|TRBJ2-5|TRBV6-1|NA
CASTPDQETQYF
TGTGCCAGCACCCCTGACCAAGAGACCCAGTACTTC
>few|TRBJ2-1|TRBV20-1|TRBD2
CSARDLTSGMYNEQFF
TGCAGTGCTAGAGATCTAACTAGCGGGATGTACAATGAGCAGTTCTTC
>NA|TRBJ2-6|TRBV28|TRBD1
CASGSTGGQGASGANVLTF
TGTGCCAGCGGCTCGACTGGGGGACAGGGGGCCTCTGGGGCCAACGTCCTGACTTTC
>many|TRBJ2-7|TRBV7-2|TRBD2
CASSSRTSGSYEQYF
TGTGCCAGCAGCTCCCGGACTAGCGGGAGTTACGAGCAGTACTTC
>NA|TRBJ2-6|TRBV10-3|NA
CAISAQLSGANVLTF
TGTGCCATCAGTGCACAGCTCTCTGGGGCCAACGTCCTGACTTTC